Shown below are 22 T cell receptor beta chains from a single sample sequenced in a study of cytomegalovirus exposure and HLA in healthy donors. The PCR employed 60 Vbeta primers together with 13 Jbeta primers. Clones were sequenced by immunoSEQ multiplex PCR, and TCRdb holds only the in-frame ones, with some missing. The repertoire holds 150,000 to 200,000 clones, roughly 77% seen once, with roughly 5% in the top ten. Sequenced material: PBMCs. These receptors were collected from a male donor in good health and CMV-seronegative.

Written as DNA, the CDR3 is TGTGCCAGCAGCTTATTGGGACTAGCGGGGAAAACCGGGGAGCTGTTTTTT. This translates into CASSLLGLAGKTGELFF. The chain carries TRBV7-6 and TRBJ2-2, with TRBD2 matching over 13 bases. After removal of 2 bases from V and 5 bases from J, the junction contained 5 bases not matched to a gene. The CDR3 has 17 residues. Germline V lookup: CDR1 SGHVS, CDR2 FNYEAQ. The full variable domain, rest sourced from reference TRBV7-6 and TRBJ2-2, is GAGVSQSPRYKVTKRGQDVALRCDPISGHVSLYWYRQALGQGPEFLTYFNYEAQQDKSGLPNDRFSAERPEGSISTLTIQRTEQRDSAMYRCASSLLGLAGKTGELFFGEGSRLTVL.

The rearrangement links TRBV6-1 to TRBJ2-3; TRBD2 is a possible D gene (6 bases). V lost 3 bases and J lost 4, with 20 bases in between. The CDR3 loop spans 17 amino acids. The germline gives CDR1 MNHNS, CDR2 SASEGT. The CDR3 spells CASSEVNKRVRADTQYF. The CDR3 coding sequence is TGTGCCAGCAGTGAGGTGAACAAGCGGGTCAGAGCAGATACGCAGTATTTT.

The chain couples TRBV2 to TRBJ2-3; D uncertain. The germline V and J ends were trimmed by 3 bases and 1 base, with 8 bases remaining between them. CDR1 and CDR2 from the germline V gene are SNHLY and FYNNEI. The CDR3 extends over 14 amino acids. The CDR3 loop reads CASSEQVRTDTQYF. In DNA, the CDR3 is TGTGCCAGCAGTGAGCAGGTCCGCACAGATACGCAGTATTTT.

The chain uses TRBV30 and TRBJ1-2; D uncertain. The V end was cut by 3 bases, the J end by 4 bases, with 15 bases between. The CDR3 runs 14 residues. Per germline, CDR1 GTSNPN and CDR2 SVGIG (reference sequence). In DNA, the CDR3 is TGTGCCTGGAGGATTTTCGGAGGGAGCTATGGCTACACCTTC. Encoded protein: CAWRIFGGSYGYTF.

This chain uses TRBV1 with TRBJ2-2; the D segment call TRBD2 is taken from the table without a DNA check. TRBV1 represents a pseudogene. The length of the CDR3 is 16 residues. CDR3 in amino acids: CTSSQVAGRGTGELFF. In DNA, the CDR3 is TGCACCAGCAGCCAAGTCGCCGGGAGGGGCACCGGGGAGCTGTTTTTT.

This clone was picked up a small number of times. This chain uses TRBV7-9 with TRBJ1-2; 7 bases agree with TRBD1. CDR1 SEHNR and CDR2 FQNEAQ come from the germline V gene (reference sequence). The CDR3 has 16 amino acids. V lost 5 bases, J lost 4 bases, and 13 bases stayed unmatched. CDR3 in DNA: TGTGCCAGCAGCACTAAACAGGGGCGGTTTGCCTATGGCTACACCTTC. This sequence encodes CASSTKQGRFAYGYTF.

This clone was recorded a few times. This rearrangement joins TRBV7-2 to TRBJ2-3; tentative D call: TRBD1 (7 bases). The length of the CDR3 is 17 residues. Germline-derived CDR1 and CDR2 are SGHTA and FQGNSA. V shed 1 base and J shed 4 bases, with 18 bases lying between them. The CDR3 sequence: CASSLVGGGGEADTQYF. CDR3 bases: TGTGCCAGCAGCTTAGTCGGAGGAGGGGGCGAGGCAGATACGCAGTATTTT.

V usage is TRBV29-1 and J usage is TRBJ1-3; D gene unclear. Germline CDR1 and CDR2: SQVTM and ANQGSEA. CDR3 size: 19 residues. Trimming took off 3 bases at V and 0 bases at J, with 24 bases between the two ends. For the CDR3, the DNA is TGCAGCGTTGAGAACGCCGACGGCAAGACTTTAAGCTCTGGAAACACCATATATTTT. Its translation: CSVENADGKTLSSGNTIYF.

Only a few counts were recorded for this clone. The genes are TRBV19 and TRBJ1-2, with 11 positions matching TRBD1. This CDR3 comprises 15 residues. The V gene end was trimmed by 5 bases and the J gene end by 8 bases; junction bases not matched to a gene: 10. Germline assignment: CDR1 LNHDA and CDR2 SQIVND (reference sequence). Here the CDR3 DNA reads TGTGCCAGTAGTCTACGGACAGGGGGCGCGTCGGGCTACACCTTC. Translating gives CASSLRTGGASGYTF.

The gene calls are TRBV6-7 and TRBJ1-1; D gene uncertain. TRBV6-7 is recorded as an ORF, its role being uncertain. CDR3 length: 16 amino acids. V lost 7 bases, J lost 4 bases, and 22 bases lay in between. The CDR3 coding sequence is TGTGCCAGCACAGTTATAGGGAGTGTAGGTAGCACTGAAGCTTTCTTT. Translation gives CASTVIGSVGSTEAFF.

In this sample, this clone turned up once. The rearrangement links TRBV5-1 to TRBJ2-4; 9 nucleotides align to TRBD1. The CDR3 has 15 residues. Germline values: CDR1 SGHRS, CDR2 YFSETQ. Trimming at V came to 2 bases and at J to 7 bases, leaving 7 bases not matched to a gene. The CDR3 DNA is TGCGCCAGCAGCTTACAGGGGGCTCAGCAGAACATTCAGTACTTC. It translates to CASSLQGAQQNIQYF.

The V and J genes are TRBV29-1 and TRBJ2-4; 9 bases are shared with TRBD1. The CDR3 length is 14 residues. V was pared by 7 bases and J by 6 bases, with 10 bases of the junction left unmatched. The germline CDR1 and CDR2 sequences are SQVTM and ANQGSEA. The chain's CDR3 is CSARQGVTGNIQYF. The CDR3 DNA sequence: TGCAGCGCTCGACAGGGGGTGACGGGAAACATTCAGTACTTC.

V gene TRBV5-1 combines with J gene TRBJ2-7; D gene uncertain. CDR1 SGHRS and CDR2 YFSETQ come from the germline V gene. Deletions cut 0 bases from V and 2 bases from J, with 12 bases between. This CDR3 is built from 15 residues. CDR3: CASSLGAASAYEQYF. In DNA, the CDR3 is TGCGCCAGCAGCTTGGGGGCCGCGTCCGCCTACGAGCAGTACTTC.

This clone was observed a handful of times. The chain uses TRBV11-2 and TRBJ2-2; 7 nucleotides match TRBD1. This CDR3 has 14 amino acids. Per the germline V gene, CDR1 is SGHAT and CDR2 is FQNNGV. After removal of 2 bases from V and 5 bases from J, the junction contained 2 bases not matched to a gene. Here the CDR3 reads CASSLTTGTGELFF. The DNA for the CDR3 is TGTGCCAGCAGCTTAACGACAGGGACCGGGGAGCTGTTTTTT. The full variable domain, with the rest looked up from reference TRBV11-2 and TRBJ2-2, is EAGVAQSPRYKIIEKRQSVAFWCNPISGHATLYWYQQILGQGPKLLIQFQNNGVVDDSQLPKDRFSAERLKGVDSTLKIQPAKLEDSAVYLCASSLTTGTGELFFGEGSRLTVL.

This clone was observed a handful of times. The chain is built from TRBV5-4 and TRBJ1-1; D is uncertain. CDR1 and CDR2 from the germline V gene are SGHNT and YYREEE (reference sequence). V was cut by 0 bases and J by 3 bases, with 9 bases left in between. This CDR3 has 14 amino acids. CDR3 region: CASSLDLRDTEAFF. CDR3 nucleotides: TGTGCCAGCAGCTTGGACCTGCGGGACACTGAAGCTTTCTTT.

The chain uses TRBV19 and TRBJ2-2; TRBD2 aligns across 9 bases. This CDR3 has 22 residues. The junction had 24 bases not matched to a gene; V was cut back by 4 bases and J by 3 bases. The germline V gene has CDR1 LNHDA and CDR2 SQIVND (reference sequence). The CDR3 spells CASSTLMGRELAGRDHTGELFF. The CDR3 DNA follows: TGTGCCAGTAGTACGCTAATGGGACGGGAGCTAGCGGGAAGAGATCACACCGGGGAGCTGTTTTTT.

This clone was counted between two and nine times. V and J are TRBV6-1 and TRBJ2-7; 11 positions agree with TRBD2. CDR1 is MNHNS and CDR2 is SASEGT in the germline V gene. The CDR3 runs 14 residues. Losses at the gene ends were 6 bases for V and 2 bases for J; bases not matched to a gene: 3. The CDR3: CASRGTSGTYEQYF. The DNA of the CDR3 is TGTGCCAGCAGGGGGACTAGCGGAACCTACGAGCAGTACTTC.

This chain uses TRBV11-2 with TRBJ2-7, with D tentatively TRBD1 (5 bases). The CDR3 runs 12 residues. V was shortened by 2 bases and J by 3 bases, with 5 bases between the two germline ends. Germline CDR1 reads SGHAT; CDR2 reads FQNNGV. The CDR3 nucleotides are TGTGCCAGCAGCTTACAGGGCTACGAGCAGTACTTC. This codes for CASSLQGYEQYF.

The chain couples TRBV18 to TRBJ2-7, with TRBD1 as a possible D gene (6 bases). Between the trimmed V and J ends, which lost 3 bases and 2 bases, there was a span of 11 bases. The CDR3 consists of 14 residues. The germline V gene has CDR1 KGHSH and CDR2 LQKENI. The DNA for the CDR3 is TGTGCCAGCTCACCCAGGGGTACAACCTACGAGCAGTACTTC. Residues: CASSPRGTTYEQYF.

There are a few counts of this clone. The chain is built from TRBV6-1 and TRBJ2-7, with D perhaps matching TRBD1 (5 bases). Germline V CDR1 and CDR2: MNHNS, SASEGT. Deletions cut 7 bases from V and 0 bases from J, with 10 bases between. CDR3 length equals 13 residues. CDR3 residues: CASTPGSSYEQYF. The CDR3 coding sequence is TGTGCCAGCACCCCAGGGTCCTCCTACGAGCAGTACTTC.

This clone was detected ten times or more. The genes are TRBV11-3 and TRBJ2-1; 10 nucleotides align to TRBD2. This CDR3 has 16 residues. V shed 1 base, J shed 4 bases, and the junction held 4 bases outside the gene matches. Germline V CDR1 and CDR2: SGHNT, YENEEA. The CDR3 protein is CASSLGASGGYNEQFF. The CDR3 bases are TGTGCCAGCAGCTTAGGGGCTAGCGGGGGTTACAATGAGCAGTTCTTC.

The chain links TRBV6-6 to TRBJ2-5, with unresolved D. The CDR3 sequence is 13 residues long. The V and J ends lost 2 bases and 2 bases respectively, with 6 bases between them. Germline V gives CDR1 MNHNY, CDR2 SVGAGI (reference sequence). Here the CDR3 reads CASSYNGQETQYF. For the CDR3, the DNA is TGTGCCAGCAGTTACAACGGGCAAGAGACCCAGTACTTC.